This TCR beta chain was observed in a study of blood T cell repertoires in COVID-19. Study overall: PBMCs, B-cell-depleted T cells, or T cells were the source of the cDNA or gDNA that made up the material.

Either two negative PCRs, clearance, or symptom resolution qualified Cohort 3 donors as recovered. Produced via immunoSEQ multiplex PCR; TCRdb's table is partial and in-frame only. The data hold some 400,000 clones, with around 87% observed a single time. CDR3 size: 13 residues. V trimming: 6 bases; J trimming: 7 bases; junction bases outside the gene matches: 6. The chain carries TRBV12-3 or TRBV12-4 and TRBJ1-5; TRBD1 aligns across 7 bases. This TCR came from a man younger than 45 who had recovered from COVID-19. Sequencing was carried out using PBMCs or T cells enriched from blood (not recorded which). Here the CDR3 DNA reads TGTGCCAGCAGCCTCACAGGGGAGCAGCCCCAGCATTTT. It encodes CASSLTGEQPQHF.